A selection of T cell receptor beta chains follows, all from one sample in a study of post-analysis software for immune sequencing data. TCRdb processed the PCR reads anew with MiXCR; each CDR3 protein has one entry. The sample holds some 800,000 distinct CDR3 sequences, 46% seen once. Sequenced material: blood. Every receptor here comes from a girl between 10 and 17 years old with multiple sclerosis. The CDR3 runs from the conserved cysteine through the conserved F or W. The D gene is left open where the match is weak. A clone size is listed for some rows: how often the clone was seen (once, few, many), or a class if it is expanded.

clone size: -
J gene: TRBJ2-7
V gene: TRBV6-1
D gene: TRBD1
CDR3 protein: CASTRQGKYEQYF
CDR3 DNA: TGTGCCAGCACCAGACAGGGGAAGTACGAGCAGTACTTC

clone size: -
J gene: TRBJ1-1
V gene: TRBV5-1
D gene: -
CDR3 protein: CASSLAGHMNTEAFF
CDR3 DNA: TGCGCCAGCAGCTTGGCAGGCCACATGAACACTGAAGCTTTCTTT

clone size: -
J gene: TRBJ2-3
V gene: TRBV12-3/TRBV12-4
D gene: -
CDR3 protein: CASSLSGEGPDTQYF
CDR3 DNA: TGTGCCAGCAGTTTGAGCGGAGAGGGACCAGATACGCAGTATTTT

clone size: few
J gene: TRBJ2-1
V gene: TRBV5-1
D gene: TRBD1
CDR3 protein: CASSPIQGAPNEQFF
CDR3 DNA: TGCGCCAGCAGCCCTATTCAGGGGGCGCCCAATGAGCAGTTCTTC

clone size: few
J gene: TRBJ2-1
V gene: TRBV21-1
D gene: -
CDR3 protein: CASSKGTREQFF
CDR3 DNA: TGTGCCAGCAGCAAAGGGACCCGCGAGCAGTTCTTC

clone size: few
J gene: TRBJ2-2
V gene: TRBV20-1
D gene: TRBD2
CDR3 protein: CSARAGGGPFAGELFF
CDR3 DNA: TGCAGTGCTAGAGCTGGGGGAGGGCCCTTCGCCGGGGAGCTGTTTTTT

clone size: -
J gene: TRBJ1-6
V gene: TRBV20-1
D gene: -
CDR3 protein: CSARDMAGGSENSPLHF
CDR3 DNA: TGCAGTGCTAGAGATATGGCAGGAGGCAGTGAGAATTCACCCCTCCACTTT

clone size: once
J gene: TRBJ1-1
V gene: TRBV7-3
D gene: -
CDR3 protein: CASSSGRGSTEAFF
CDR3 DNA: TGTGCCAGCAGCTCCGGGAGAGGAAGCACTGAAGCTTTCTTT

clone size: -
J gene: TRBJ2-6
V gene: TRBV7-2
D gene: -
CDR3 protein: CASSLAPGAGANVLTF
CDR3 DNA: TGTGCCAGCAGCTTAGCCCCAGGGGCTGGGGCCAACGTCCTGACTTTC

clone size: -
J gene: TRBJ2-5
V gene: TRBV20-1
D gene: -
CDR3 protein: CSALPGRLETQYF
CDR3 DNA: TGCAGTGCTTTACCGGGGCGCTTAGAGACCCAGTACTTC

clone size: few
J gene: TRBJ2-7
V gene: TRBV20-1
D gene: TRBD2
CDR3 protein: CSARTSGNLPIYEQYF
CDR3 DNA: TGCAGTGCCCGGACTAGCGGGAATCTACCAATCTACGAGCAGTACTTC

clone size: -
J gene: TRBJ2-1
V gene: TRBV4-2
D gene: TRBD2
CDR3 protein: CASSQLAGHYEQFF
CDR3 DNA: TGTGCCAGCAGCCAATTAGCGGGGCACTACGAGCAGTTCTTC

clone size: -
J gene: TRBJ2-3
V gene: TRBV6-5
D gene: -
CDR3 protein: CASSNSWDFTDTQYF
CDR3 DNA: TGTGCCAGCAGCAACTCGTGGGACTTCACAGATACGCAGTATTTT

clone size: -
J gene: TRBJ2-3
V gene: TRBV10-3
D gene: TRBD2
CDR3 protein: CAISEPWTSGMLDTQYF
CDR3 DNA: TGTGCCATCAGTGAGCCCTGGACTAGCGGGATGTTAGATACGCAGTATTTT

clone size: -
J gene: TRBJ2-3
V gene: TRBV29-1
D gene: TRBD2
CDR3 protein: CSVGAGADTQYF
CDR3 DNA: TGCAGCGTTGGGGCGGGAGCGGATACGCAGTATTTT

clone size: -
J gene: TRBJ2-1
V gene: TRBV7-9
D gene: -
CDR3 protein: CASSLAETEQFF
CDR3 DNA: TGTGCCAGCAGCTTAGCCGAAACGGAGCAGTTCTTC

clone size: few
J gene: TRBJ2-5
V gene: TRBV28
D gene: -
CDR3 protein: CASSLSPGVGETQYF
CDR3 DNA: TGTGCCAGCAGTTTATCCCCCGGAGTCGGCGAGACCCAGTACTTC

clone size: -
J gene: TRBJ2-5
V gene: TRBV20-1
D gene: TRBD2
CDR3 protein: CSASISGRWETQYF
CDR3 DNA: TGCAGTGCTAGCATTAGCGGGAGGTGGGAGACCCAGTACTTC

clone size: -
J gene: TRBJ2-3
V gene: TRBV10-3
D gene: -
CDR3 protein: CAISESLGLFTDTQYF
CDR3 DNA: TGTGCCATCAGTGAGTCCCTAGGTCTCTTCACAGATACGCAGTATTTT

clone size: -
J gene: TRBJ2-5
V gene: TRBV5-1
D gene: TRBD1
CDR3 protein: CASSPDRGRREQYF
CDR3 DNA: TGCGCCAGCAGCCCGGACAGGGGGCGCAGGGAGCAGTACTTC

clone size: -
J gene: TRBJ1-5
V gene: TRBV6-2/TRBV6-3
D gene: -
CDR3 protein: CASSIQPGHTYSNQPQHF
CDR3 DNA: TGTGCCAGCAGTATACAACCGGGACACACTTATAGCAATCAGCCCCAGCATTTT

clone size: many
J gene: TRBJ2-7
V gene: TRBV27
D gene: TRBD1
CDR3 protein: CASSLVGGFYEQYF
CDR3 DNA: TGTGCCAGCAGTTTAGTAGGGGGCTTCTACGAGCAGTACTTC

clone size: few
J gene: TRBJ2-5
V gene: TRBV4-3
D gene: TRBD1
CDR3 protein: CASSLNRGIETQYF
CDR3 DNA: TGCGCCAGCAGCCTTAACAGGGGGATCGAGACCCAGTACTTC

clone size: few
J gene: TRBJ2-5
V gene: TRBV7-8
D gene: -
CDR3 protein: CASEIHETQYF
CDR3 DNA: TGTGCCAGCGAGATACACGAGACCCAGTACTTC

clone size: -
J gene: TRBJ2-7
V gene: TRBV27
D gene: -
CDR3 protein: CASSLSDSFYEQYF
CDR3 DNA: TGTGCCAGCAGTTTATCGGACTCATTCTACGAGCAGTACTTC

clone size: -
J gene: TRBJ2-7
V gene: TRBV6-1
D gene: TRBD1
CDR3 protein: CASSDAGQVAYEQYF
CDR3 DNA: TGTGCCAGCAGTGACGCGGGACAGGTTGCCTACGAGCAGTACTTC

clone size: -
J gene: TRBJ2-7
V gene: TRBV29-1
D gene: TRBD1
CDR3 protein: CSVASGGRLRYEQYF
CDR3 DNA: TGCAGCGTTGCCTCAGGGGGTAGACTCCGCTACGAGCAGTACTTC

clone size: -
J gene: TRBJ2-4
V gene: TRBV7-9
D gene: TRBD2
CDR3 protein: CASTVGLAGTTEQYF
CDR3 DNA: TGTGCCAGCACCGTCGGACTAGCGGGAACTACGGAGCAGTACTTC

clone size: few
J gene: TRBJ2-5
V gene: TRBV5-1
D gene: -
CDR3 protein: CVSSLEETQYF
CDR3 DNA: TGCGTCAGCAGCCTAGAAGAGACCCAGTACTTC

clone size: -
J gene: TRBJ1-1
V gene: TRBV21-1
D gene: -
CDR3 protein: CASSRQAEYGEAFF
CDR3 DNA: TGTGCCAGCAGCAGGCAGGCCGAATATGGTGAAGCTTTCTTT

clone size: few
J gene: TRBJ2-7
V gene: TRBV7-9
D gene: -
CDR3 protein: CASSLDVGPGAYNEQYF
CDR3 DNA: TGTGCCAGCAGCTTAGACGTAGGGCCAGGCGCCTACAATGAGCAGTACTTC

clone size: few
J gene: TRBJ2-7
V gene: TRBV29-1
D gene: TRBD1
CDR3 protein: CSVQGASHEQYF
CDR3 DNA: TGCAGCGTTCAGGGGGCGTCTCACGAGCAGTACTTC

clone size: -
J gene: TRBJ1-2
V gene: TRBV29-1
D gene: -
CDR3 protein: CSVVEWGPGYTF
CDR3 DNA: TGCAGCGTTGTCGAATGGGGACCTGGCTACACCTTC

clone size: few
J gene: TRBJ2-7
V gene: TRBV20-1
D gene: TRBD2
CDR3 protein: CSAPEPGRANSYEQYF
CDR3 DNA: TGCAGTGCGCCCGAGCCGGGGAGGGCCAATAGCTACGAGCAGTACTTC

clone size: -
J gene: TRBJ2-3
V gene: TRBV20-1
D gene: -
CDR3 protein: CSASPGFRDTQYF
CDR3 DNA: TGCAGTGCTAGTCCGGGGTTCAGGGATACGCAGTATTTT

clone size: -
J gene: TRBJ2-5
V gene: TRBV20-1
D gene: TRBD2
CDR3 protein: CSARSGREPQETQYF
CDR3 DNA: TGCAGTGCTAGAAGCGGGAGGGAGCCCCAGGAGACCCAGTACTTC

clone size: -
J gene: TRBJ1-2
V gene: TRBV29-1
D gene: -
CDR3 protein: CSVEADYSYTF
CDR3 DNA: TGCAGCGTTGAGGCAGACTATAGCTACACCTTC

clone size: few
J gene: TRBJ2-1
V gene: TRBV15
D gene: TRBD2
CDR3 protein: CATSSRSGGREGLPTNEQFF
CDR3 DNA: TGTGCCACCAGCTCAAGATCGGGGGGAAGAGAGGGACTCCCTACCAATGAGCAGTTCTTC